This TCR beta chain was found in a study of blood T cell repertoires in COVID-19. Study at large: Acute-phase and convalescent COVID-19 samples originated in the United States, Italy and Spain. Nucleic acid was either cDNA or gDNA, and it came from T cells, B-cell-depleted T cells, or PBMCs.

Points on this clone: The junction does not match germline at one end; this may be a read error.

The authors' processing: The assay estimated nucleated cells by amplifying reference gene primers. Repertoires were generated with immunoSEQ multiplex PCR, while TCRdb's copy carries only in-frame clones and drops some. V and J calls and clone size are copied from that table; D and trimming were computed from the DNA. This sample has tens of thousands of clones, with over 90% found just once. CDR3 length: 14 amino acids. Germline CDR1 is MNHEY and CDR2 is SMNVEV (reference sequence). The sample consisted of peripheral blood. J is TRBJ2-7 and V is TRBV27; D perhaps matches TRBD2 (6 bases). This receptor was obtained from a human donor in a cohort sampled during active COVID-19. The CDR3 DNA reads as TGTGCCAGCCCCAGTGGGGGACTCGTTTTTAGGTGGCTCTTC. Amino acid sequence: CASPSGGLVFRWLF.